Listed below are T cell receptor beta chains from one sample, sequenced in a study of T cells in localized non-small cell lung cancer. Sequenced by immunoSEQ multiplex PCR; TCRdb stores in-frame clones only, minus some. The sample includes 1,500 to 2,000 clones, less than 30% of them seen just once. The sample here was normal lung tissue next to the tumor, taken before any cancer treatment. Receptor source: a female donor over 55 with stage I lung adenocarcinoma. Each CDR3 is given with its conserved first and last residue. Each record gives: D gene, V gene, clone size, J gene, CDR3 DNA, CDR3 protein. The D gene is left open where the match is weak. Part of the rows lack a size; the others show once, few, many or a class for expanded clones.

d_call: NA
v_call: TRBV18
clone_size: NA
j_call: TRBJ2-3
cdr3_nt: TGTGCCAGCTCACCAGGGCAGGGGACAGATACGCAGTATTTT
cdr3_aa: CASSPGQGTDTQYF

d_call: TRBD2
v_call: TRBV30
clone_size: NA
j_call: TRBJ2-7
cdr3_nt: TGTGCCTGGAGAGCTACGGGACTAGCGGGAGTACTCGGCGAGCAGTACTTC
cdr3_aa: CAWRATGLAGVLGEQYF

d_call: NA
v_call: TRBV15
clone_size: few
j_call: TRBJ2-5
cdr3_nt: TGTGCCACCAGCAGAGGAGACTCCTCGGCAGGTTGGGAAGAGACCCAGTACTTC
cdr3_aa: CATSRGDSSAGWEETQYF

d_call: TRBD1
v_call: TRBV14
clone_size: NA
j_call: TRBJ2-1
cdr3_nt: TGTGCCAGCAGCCGTGGGGGGACAGGGTCCAATGAGCAGTTCTTC
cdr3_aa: CASSRGGTGSNEQFF

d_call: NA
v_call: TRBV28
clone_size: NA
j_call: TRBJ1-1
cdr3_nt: TGTGCCAGCAGTACGGAGGGGGACACTGAAGCTTTCTTT
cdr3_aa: CASSTEGDTEAFF

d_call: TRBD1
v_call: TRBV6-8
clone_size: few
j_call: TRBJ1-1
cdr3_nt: TGTGCCAGCAGTTACTCGCGACAGGGAGGGAACACTGAAGCTTTCTTT
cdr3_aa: CASSYSRQGGNTEAFF

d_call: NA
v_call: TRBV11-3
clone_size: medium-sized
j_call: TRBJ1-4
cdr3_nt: TGTGCCAGCAGCTGGGGGCCAGCTAATGAAAAACTGTTTTTT
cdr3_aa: CASSWGPANEKLFF

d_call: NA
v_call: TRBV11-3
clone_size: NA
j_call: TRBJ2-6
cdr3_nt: TGTGCCAGCAGCTTAACAATCCCTGGGGCCAACGTCCTGACTTTC
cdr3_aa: CASSLTIPGANVLTF

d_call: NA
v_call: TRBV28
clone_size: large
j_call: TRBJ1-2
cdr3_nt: TGTGCCAGCGGGCAGGAAGAGGGCTATGGCTACACCTTC
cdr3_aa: CASGQEEGYGYTF

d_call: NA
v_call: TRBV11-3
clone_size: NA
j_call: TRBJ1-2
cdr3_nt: TGTGCCAGCAGCTTTAGTACGGGGACCTATGGCTACACCTTC
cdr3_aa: CASSFSTGTYGYTF

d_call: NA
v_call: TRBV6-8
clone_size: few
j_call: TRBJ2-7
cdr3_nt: TGTGCCAGCAGTTACTCGAGGCCCGGGAATCGGTACGAGCAGTACTTC
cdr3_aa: CASSYSRPGNRYEQYF

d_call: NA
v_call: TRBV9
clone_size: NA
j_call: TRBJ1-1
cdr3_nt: TGTGCCAGCAGATTTAATGGACAGACGAACACTGAAGCTTTCTTT
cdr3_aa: CASRFNGQTNTEAFF

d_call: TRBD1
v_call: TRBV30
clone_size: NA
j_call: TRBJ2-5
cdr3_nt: TGTGCCTGGAGGGGACGTGAGGGGGCTAGCAGAGAGACCCAGTACTTC
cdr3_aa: CAWRGREGASRETQYF

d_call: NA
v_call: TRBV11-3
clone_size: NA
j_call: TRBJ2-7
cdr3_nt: TGTGCCAGCAGCTTAGGTGCAGGCCGGGACGAGCAGTACTTC
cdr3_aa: CASSLGAGRDEQYF

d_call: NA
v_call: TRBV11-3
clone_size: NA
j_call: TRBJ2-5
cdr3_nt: TGTGCCAGCAGCCCCGGATGGACAGACCAAGAGACCCAGTACTTC
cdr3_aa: CASSPGWTDQETQYF

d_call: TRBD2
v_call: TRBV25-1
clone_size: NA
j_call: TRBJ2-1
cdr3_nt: TGTGCCAGCAGCTCCGGGACTAGCCCGTCCAATGAGCAGTTCTTC
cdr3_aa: CASSSGTSPSNEQFF

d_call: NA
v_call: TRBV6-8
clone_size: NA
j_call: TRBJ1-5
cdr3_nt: TGTGCCAGCAGCGACGGGCTGAACAATCAGCCCCAGCATTTT
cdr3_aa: CASSDGLNNQPQHF

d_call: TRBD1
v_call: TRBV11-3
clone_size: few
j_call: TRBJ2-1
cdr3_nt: TGTGCCAGCAGCTTCCCAGGACAGGGGGTCTTTTCAGATGAGCAGTTCTTC
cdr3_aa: CASSFPGQGVFSDEQFF

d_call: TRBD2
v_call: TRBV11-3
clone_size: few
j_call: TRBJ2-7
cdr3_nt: TGTGCCAGCAGCCTCCTGGCGGGAGGCTCCTACGAGCAGTACTTC
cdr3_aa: CASSLLAGGSYEQYF

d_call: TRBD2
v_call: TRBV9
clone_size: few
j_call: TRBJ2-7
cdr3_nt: TGTGCCAGCAGCTCCTCTCCAGCGGGAGAGATCGAGCAGTACTTC
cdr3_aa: CASSSSPAGEIEQYF

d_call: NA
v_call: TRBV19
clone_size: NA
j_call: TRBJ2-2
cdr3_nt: TGTGCCAGTGGTGTAACGAACACCGGGGAGCTGTTTTTT
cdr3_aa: CASGVTNTGELFF

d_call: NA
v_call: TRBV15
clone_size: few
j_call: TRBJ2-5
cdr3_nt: TGTGCCAGCAGCTTAGCAGGTTCTCAGTTTTTCCAAGAGACCCAGTACTTC
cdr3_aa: CASSLAGSQFFQETQYF

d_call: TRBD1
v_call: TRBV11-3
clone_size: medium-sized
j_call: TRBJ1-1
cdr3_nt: TGTGCCAGCGACGAGGGGGACAGAGGCACTGAAGCTTTCTTT
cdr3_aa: CASDEGDRGTEAFF

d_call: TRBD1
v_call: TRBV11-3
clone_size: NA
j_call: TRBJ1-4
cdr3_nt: TGTGCCAGCAGCCTATCGGGACAGTCCGAAAAACTGTTTTTT
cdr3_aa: CASSLSGQSEKLFF

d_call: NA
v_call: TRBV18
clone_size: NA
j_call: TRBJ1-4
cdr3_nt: TGTGCCAGCTCACCACGCAGGGCTTCCGGTGAAAAACTGTTTTTT
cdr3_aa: CASSPRRASGEKLFF

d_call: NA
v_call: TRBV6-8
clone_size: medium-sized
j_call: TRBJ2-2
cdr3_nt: TGTGCCAGCAGGGGGACATCGAACACCGGGGAGCTGTTTTTT
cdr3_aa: CASRGTSNTGELFF

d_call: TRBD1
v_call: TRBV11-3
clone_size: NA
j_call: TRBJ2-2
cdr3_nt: TGTGCCAGCAGCTTCCCCCAGGGGGCGACCGGGGAGCTGTTTTTT
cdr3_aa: CASSFPQGATGELFF

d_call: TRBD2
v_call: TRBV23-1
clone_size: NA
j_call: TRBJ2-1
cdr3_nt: TGCGCCAGCAGACCCACTAGCGGGAACCACAATGAGCAGTTCTTC
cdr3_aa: CASRPTSGNHNEQFF

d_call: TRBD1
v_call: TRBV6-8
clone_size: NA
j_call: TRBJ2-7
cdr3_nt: TGTGCCATCAGGCCCGGACAGGGCTCCTACGAGCAGTACTTC
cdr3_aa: CAIRPGQGSYEQYF

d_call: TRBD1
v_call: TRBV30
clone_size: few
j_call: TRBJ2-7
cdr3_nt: TGTGCCTGGAGTTCCTTCGACAGGGGACGCGAGCAGTACTTC
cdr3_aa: CAWSSFDRGREQYF

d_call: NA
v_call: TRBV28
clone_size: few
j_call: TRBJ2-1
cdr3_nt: TGTGCCAGCAGGCCGGGAGGGGTCCCGGGACAGGGCAATGAGCAGTTCTTC
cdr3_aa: CASRPGGVPGQGNEQFF

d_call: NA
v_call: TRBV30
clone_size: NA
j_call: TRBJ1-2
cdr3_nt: TGTGCCCGGGAACGGACAGATAACTATGGCTACACCTTC
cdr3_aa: CARERTDNYGYTF

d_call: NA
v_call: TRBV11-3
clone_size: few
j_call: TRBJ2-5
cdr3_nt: TGTGCCAGCAATGTCGACCCAGCCGGAGAGACCCAGTACTTC
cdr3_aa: CASNVDPAGETQYF

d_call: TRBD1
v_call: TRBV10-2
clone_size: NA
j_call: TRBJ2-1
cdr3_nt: TGCGCCAGCAGTCGGGACAGGGCTGGCAATGAGCAGTTCTTC
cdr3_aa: CASSRDRAGNEQFF

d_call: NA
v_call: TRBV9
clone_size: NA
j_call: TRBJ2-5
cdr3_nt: TGTGCCAGCAGCGTAGATATCGGGGAAGAGACCCAGTACTTC
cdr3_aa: CASSVDIGEETQYF

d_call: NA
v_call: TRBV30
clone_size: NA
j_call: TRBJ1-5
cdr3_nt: TGTGCCTGGAGTTTCCAAGGTACCAATCAGCCCCAGCATTTT
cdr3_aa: CAWSFQGTNQPQHF

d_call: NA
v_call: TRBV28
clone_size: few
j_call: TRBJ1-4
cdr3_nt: TGTGCCAGCCTGGACGTACTTAATGAAAAACTGTTTTTT
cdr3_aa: CASLDVLNEKLFF

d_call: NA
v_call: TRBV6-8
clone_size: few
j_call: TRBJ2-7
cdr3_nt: TGTGCCAGCACCTCCTGGACGGAGAGCTCCTACGAGCAGTACTTC
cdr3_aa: CASTSWTESSYEQYF

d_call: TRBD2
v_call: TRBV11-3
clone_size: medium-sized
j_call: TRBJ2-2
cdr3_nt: TGTGCCAGCAGCCGAGCGGGGGGGCCGGGGACCGGGGAGCTGTTTTTT
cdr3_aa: CASSRAGGPGTGELFF

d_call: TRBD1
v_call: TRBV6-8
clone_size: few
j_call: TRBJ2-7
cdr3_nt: TGTGCCAGCAGGGAAAGACAGGGGGCGCCGCGGGAGCAGTACTTC
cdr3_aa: CASRERQGAPREQYF

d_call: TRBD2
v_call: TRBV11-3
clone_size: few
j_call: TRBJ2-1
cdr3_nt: TGTGCCAGCAGCCGGGGGACTAGCAGCTACAATGAGCAGTTCTTC
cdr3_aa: CASSRGTSSYNEQFF